A selection of T cell receptor beta chains follows, all from one sample in a study of blood T cells in healthy people across ages. TCRdb reprocessed the 5' RACE reads with MiXCR, giving one entry per CDR3 protein. Among about 1.4 million distinct CDR3 sequences listed, roughly 64% were seen once. Specimen: blood. Receptors originate from a man aged 18 to 35 in good health. The CDR3 runs from the conserved cysteine through the conserved F or W. Each record gives: clone size, J gene, D gene, CDR3 length, V gene, CDR3 protein, CDR3 DNA. A D gene is named only where the DNA matches it firmly. Not all rows give a size; the values are once, few, many and, for expanded clones, a class.

-	TRBJ1-2	-	14	TRBV27	CASSPTAGDYGYTF	TGTGCCAGCAGTCCCACTGCGGGTGACTACGGCTACACCTTC
-	TRBJ2-3	TRBD2	16	TRBV7-2	CASSAGLARFTDTQYF	TGTGCCAGCAGCGCCGGACTAGCGCGATTCACAGATACGCAGTATTTT
-	TRBJ1-6	-	14	TRBV12-3/TRBV12-4	CASRPREVSSPLHF	TGTGCCAGCAGACCCAGGGAAGTGAGTTCACCCCTCCACTTT
few	TRBJ2-2	-	13	TRBV24-1	CATLKAEVGELFF	TGTGCCACCTTAAAGGCAGAAGTCGGGGAGCTGTTTTTT
-	TRBJ2-7	-	15	TRBV10-3	CAIRGVRGTGAEQYF	TGTGCCATCAGGGGGGTTAGAGGGACTGGGGCCGAGCAGTACTTC
-	TRBJ2-7	-	15	TRBV9	CASSVGQDSSYEQYF	TGTGCCAGCAGCGTAGGGCAGGACAGTTCCTACGAGCAGTACTTC
few	TRBJ2-3	-	13	TRBV10-3	CASGPPATDTQYF	TGTGCATCGGGGCCCCCGGCCACAGATACGCAGTATTTT
-	TRBJ1-2	-	13	TRBV29-1	CSVGVAGGGGYTF	TGCAGCGTTGGGGTAGCGGGGGGGGGTGGCTACACCTTC
-	TRBJ1-5	TRBD1	15	TRBV27	CASALTGGGGQPQHF	TGTGCCAGCGCGTTGACAGGGGGCGGGGGTCAGCCCCAGCATTTT
-	TRBJ2-5	TRBD2	15	TRBV4-3	CASSQFRGGKETQYF	TGCGCCAGCAGCCAATTTCGGGGGGGTAAAGAGACCCAGTACTTC
-	TRBJ2-4	TRBD1	15	TRBV6-1	CASSPTGGVGDIQYF	TGTGCCAGCAGCCCAACAGGGGGCGTGGGAGACATTCAGTACTTC
-	TRBJ1-2	-	17	TRBV9	CASSHTRGDQTNYGYTF	TGTGCCAGCAGCCACACGCGAGGCGACCAGACCAACTATGGCTACACCTTC
-	TRBJ2-1	-	11	TRBV7-9	CASSYADEQFF	TGTGCCAGCAGCTATGCGGATGAGCAGTTCTTC
few	TRBJ2-1	-	15	TRBV6-2/TRBV6-3	CASSYAGGGGNEQFF	TGTGCCAGCAGTTACGCAGGCGGAGGTGGCAATGAGCAGTTCTTC
-	TRBJ2-3	-	16	TRBV5-1	CASSLVSDTSTDTQYF	TGCGCCAGCAGCTTGGTATCGGACACTAGCACAGATACGCAGTATTTT
-	TRBJ2-7	TRBD1	16	TRBV27	CASSSARDRARYEQYF	TGTGCCAGCAGTTCCGCACGGGACAGGGCGAGATACGAGCAGTACTTC
-	TRBJ1-1	-	15	TRBV4-1	CASSQIRSGNTEAFF	TGCGCCAGCAGCCAAATCAGGTCGGGGAACACTGAAGCTTTCTTT
few	TRBJ2-1	TRBD2	15	TRBV7-6	CASSERTSGSYEQFF	TGTGCCAGCAGCGAACGGACTAGCGGGAGCTATGAGCAGTTCTTC
few	TRBJ2-7	TRBD1	16	TRBV6-5	CASSYGGQGDSYEQYF	TGTGCCAGCAGTTATGGGGGACAGGGAGACTCCTACGAGCAGTACTTC
-	TRBJ2-7	TRBD2	15	TRBV7-9	CASSSEGGASYEQYF	TGTGCCAGCAGCTCGGAGGGAGGGGCCTCCTACGAGCAGTACTTC
-	TRBJ2-1	TRBD2	14	TRBV10-1	CASSESGLAGKQFF	TGCGCCAGCAGTGAATCGGGACTAGCGGGAAAGCAGTTCTTC
-	TRBJ1-2	TRBD1	14	TRBV6-5	CASSYLGQGRGYTF	TGTGCCAGCAGTTACCTGGGACAGGGTCGTGGCTACACCTTC
-	TRBJ2-7	-	14	TRBV4-1	CASSQPGNYYEQYF	TGCGCCAGCAGCCAACCAGGGAACTATTACGAGCAGTACTTC
-	TRBJ2-5	TRBD2	13	TRBV20-1	CSAPSSGGGTQYF	TGCAGTGCGCCATCTAGCGGGGGGGGGACCCAGTACTTC
-	TRBJ2-7	TRBD2	16	TRBV5-1	CASSLGGGTRGYEQYF	TGCGCCAGCAGCTTGGGAGGCGGGACTAGGGGCTACGAGCAGTACTTC